This T cell receptor beta chain was identified in a study of blood T cell repertoires in COVID-19. The wider study: Donors in the United States, Italy and Spain gave samples during acute or convalescent COVID-19. PBMCs, B-cell-depleted T cells, or T cells were the source of the cDNA or gDNA that made up the material.

The CDR3 is 18 amino acids. Germline assignment: CDR1 LGHNA and CDR2 YNFKEQ. Losses at the gene ends were 1 base for V and 3 bases for J; bases not matched to a gene: 10. Study processing details: Researchers report that nucleated cell counts were estimated from reference gene primer amplification. Profiling relied on immunoSEQ multiplex PCR, and the TCRdb table lists in-frame clones only, not all of them. V and J calls and clone size are those listed in that table; D and trimming were worked out from the DNA. The table lists about 320,000 clones, approximately 85% of them singletons. This receptor was obtained from a human donor in a cohort sampled during active COVID-19. Sequenced input: peripheral blood. The V and J genes are TRBV4-2 and TRBJ2-1; 9 nucleotides match TRBD2. The CDR3 region is CASSQARPLAGVYNEQFF. DNA for the CDR3: TGTGCCAGCAGCCAAGCCAGACCATTAGCGGGGGTCTACAATGAGCAGTTCTTC.